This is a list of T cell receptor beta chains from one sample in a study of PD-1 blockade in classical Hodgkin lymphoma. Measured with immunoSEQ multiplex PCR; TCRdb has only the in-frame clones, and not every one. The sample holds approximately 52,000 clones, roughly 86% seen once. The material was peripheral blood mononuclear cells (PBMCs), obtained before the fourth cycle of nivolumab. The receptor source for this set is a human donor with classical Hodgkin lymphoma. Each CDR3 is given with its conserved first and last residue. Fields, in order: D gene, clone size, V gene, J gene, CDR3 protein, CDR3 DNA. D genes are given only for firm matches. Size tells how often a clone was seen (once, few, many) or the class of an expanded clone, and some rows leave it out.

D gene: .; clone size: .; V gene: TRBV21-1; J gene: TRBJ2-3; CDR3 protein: CASSTQISTDTQYF; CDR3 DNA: TGTGCCAGCAGCACGCAGATCAGCACAGATACGCAGTATTTT
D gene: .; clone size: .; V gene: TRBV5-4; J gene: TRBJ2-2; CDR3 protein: CASSLGQNTGELFF; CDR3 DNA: TGTGCCAGCAGCTTGGGACAGAACACCGGGGAGCTGTTTTTT
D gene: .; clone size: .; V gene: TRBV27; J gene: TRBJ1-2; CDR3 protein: CASSLSKGFHGYTF; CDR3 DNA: TGTGCCAGCAGTTTATCGAAGGGGTTCCATGGCTACACCTTC
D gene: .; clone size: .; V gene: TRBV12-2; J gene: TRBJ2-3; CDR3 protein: CARRGGTDTQYF; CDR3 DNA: TGTGCAAGACGGGGGGGCACAGATACGCAGTATTTT
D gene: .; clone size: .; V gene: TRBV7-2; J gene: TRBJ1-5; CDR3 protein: CASSLRASRNQPQHF; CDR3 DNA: TGTGCCAGCAGCTTACGGGCCAGCCGCAATCAGCCCCAGCATTTT
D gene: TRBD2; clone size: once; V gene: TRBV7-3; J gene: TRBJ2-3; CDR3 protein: CASSSSGIGTDTQYF; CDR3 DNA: TGTGCCAGCAGCTCGAGCGGGATTGGGACAGATACGCAGTATTTT
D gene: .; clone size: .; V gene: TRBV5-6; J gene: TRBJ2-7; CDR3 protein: CASSGVRDNEFEQYF; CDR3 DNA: TGTGCCAGCAGCGGAGTCCGGGACAATGAATTCGAGCAGTACTTC
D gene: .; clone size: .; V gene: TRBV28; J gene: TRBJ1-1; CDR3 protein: CASSLYSGNTEAFF; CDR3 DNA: TGTGCCAGCAGTTTATATTCAGGGAACACTGAAGCTTTCTTT
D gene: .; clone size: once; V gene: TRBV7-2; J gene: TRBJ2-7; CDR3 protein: CASSFLTYEQYF; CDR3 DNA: TGTGCCAGCAGCTTTTTGACTTACGAGCAGTACTTC
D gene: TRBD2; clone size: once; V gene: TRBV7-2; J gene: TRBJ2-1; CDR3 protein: CASSFAGGPENEQFF; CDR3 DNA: TGTGCCAGCAGCTTTGCGGGGGGGCCGGAGAATGAGCAGTTCTTC
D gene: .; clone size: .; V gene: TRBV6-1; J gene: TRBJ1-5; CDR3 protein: CASSGLQSNQPQHF; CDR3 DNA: TGTGCCAGCAGTGGTCTACAGAGCAATCAGCCCCAGCATTTT
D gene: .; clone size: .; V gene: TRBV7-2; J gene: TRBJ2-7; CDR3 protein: CASSVTAQNLYEQYF; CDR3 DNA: TGTGCCAGCAGCGTGACGGCCCAAAACCTCTACGAGCAGTACTTC
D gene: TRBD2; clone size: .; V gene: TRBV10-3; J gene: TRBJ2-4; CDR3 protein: CAISDPGLAGYIQYF; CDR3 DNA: TGTGCCATCAGTGACCCGGGACTAGCGGGATACATTCAGTACTTC
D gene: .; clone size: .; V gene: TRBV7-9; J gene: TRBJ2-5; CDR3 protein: CATINETQYF; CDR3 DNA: TGTGCCACGATAAACGAGACCCAGTACTTC
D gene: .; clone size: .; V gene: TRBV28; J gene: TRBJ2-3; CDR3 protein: CASRGHGTPDTQYF; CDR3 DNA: TGTGCCAGCAGGGGACACGGAACCCCAGATACGCAGTATTTT
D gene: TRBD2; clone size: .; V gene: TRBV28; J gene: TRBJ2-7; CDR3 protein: CASSPIAGTPNYEQYF; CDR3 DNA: TGTGCCAGCAGTCCGATAGCGGGAACCCCCAACTACGAGCAGTACTTC
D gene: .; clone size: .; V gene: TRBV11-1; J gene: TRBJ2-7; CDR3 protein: CASSLGGAEQYF; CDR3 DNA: TGTGCCAGCAGCTTAGGGGGCGCCGAGCAGTACTTC
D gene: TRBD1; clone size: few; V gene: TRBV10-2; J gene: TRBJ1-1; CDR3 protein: CASRDRGNTEAFF; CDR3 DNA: TGCGCCAGCCGGGACAGGGGGAACACTGAAGCTTTCTTT
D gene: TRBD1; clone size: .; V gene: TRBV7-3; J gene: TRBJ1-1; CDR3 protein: CASRSNQGVMNTEAFF; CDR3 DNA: TGTGCCAGCAGATCAAACCAGGGGGTCATGAACACTGAAGCTTTCTTT
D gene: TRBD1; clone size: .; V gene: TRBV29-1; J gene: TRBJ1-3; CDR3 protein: CSVGTGKGNTIYF; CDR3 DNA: TGCAGCGTGGGGACAGGGAAAGGAAACACCATATATTTT
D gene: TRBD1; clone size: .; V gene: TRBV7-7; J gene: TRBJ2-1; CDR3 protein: CASSSDRDNEQFF; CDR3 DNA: TGTGCTAGCAGCTCCGACAGGGACAATGAGCAGTTCTTC
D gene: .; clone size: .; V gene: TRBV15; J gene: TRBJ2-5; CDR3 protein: CATSSTQGGAWTQYF; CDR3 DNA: TGTGCCACCAGCAGTACCCAGGGGGGGGCGTGGACCCAGTACTTC
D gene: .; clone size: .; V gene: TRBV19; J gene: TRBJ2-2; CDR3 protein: CASSKESGFPSGELFF; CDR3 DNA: TGTGCCAGTAGTAAGGAGTCGGGCTTCCCATCGGGGGAGCTGTTTTTT
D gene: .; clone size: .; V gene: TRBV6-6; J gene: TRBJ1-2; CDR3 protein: CASSYSDPLDYGYTF; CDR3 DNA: TGTGCCAGCAGTTACTCGGACCCTCTGGACTATGGCTACACCTTC
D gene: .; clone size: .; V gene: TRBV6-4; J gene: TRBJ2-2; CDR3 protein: CASSRDNTGELFF; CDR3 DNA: TGTGCCAGCAGTCGGGACAACACCGGGGAGCTGTTTTTT
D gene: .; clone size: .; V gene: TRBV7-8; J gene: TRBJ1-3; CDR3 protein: CASSLADRTSGNTIYF; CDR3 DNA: TGTGCCAGCAGCTTAGCCGACAGGACCTCTGGAAACACCATATATTTT
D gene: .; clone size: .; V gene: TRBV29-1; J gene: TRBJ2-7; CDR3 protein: CSVNLAAGEQYF; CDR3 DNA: TGCAGCGTAAATCTGGCGGCGGGGGAGCAGTACTTC
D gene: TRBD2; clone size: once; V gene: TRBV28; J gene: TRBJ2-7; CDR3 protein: CASSLLAGAGEQYF; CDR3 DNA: TGTGCCAGCAGTCTACTAGCGGGAGCGGGAGAGCAGTACTTC
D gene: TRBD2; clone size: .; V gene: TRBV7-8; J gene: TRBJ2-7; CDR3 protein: CASSPGTSGGGRGGEQYF; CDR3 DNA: TGTGCCAGCAGCCCCGGGACTAGCGGGGGGGGCCGAGGAGGAGAGCAGTACTTC
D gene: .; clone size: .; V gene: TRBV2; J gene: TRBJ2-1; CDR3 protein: CASRGDGGEQFF; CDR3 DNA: TGTGCCAGCAGGGGGGACGGGGGTGAGCAGTTCTTC
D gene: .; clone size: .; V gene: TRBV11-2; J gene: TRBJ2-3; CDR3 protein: CASLTGGTDTQYF; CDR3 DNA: TGTGCCAGCTTAACCGGGGGCACAGATACGCAGTATTTT
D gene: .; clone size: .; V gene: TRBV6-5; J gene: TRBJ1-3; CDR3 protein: CASRKQGSGNTIYF; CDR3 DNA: TGTGCCAGCAGGAAACAGGGTTCGGGAAACACCATATATTTT
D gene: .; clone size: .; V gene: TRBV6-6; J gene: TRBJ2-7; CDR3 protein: CASSYQLADGEQYF; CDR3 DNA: TGTGCCAGCAGTTATCAACTGGCGGATGGGGAGCAGTACTTC
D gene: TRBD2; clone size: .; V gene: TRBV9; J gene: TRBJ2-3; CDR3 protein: CASSGPAGDTDTQYF; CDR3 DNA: TGTGCCAGCAGCGGCCCAGCGGGGGACACAGATACGCAGTATTTT
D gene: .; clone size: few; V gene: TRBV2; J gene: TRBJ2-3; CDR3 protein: CASSMYGATDTQYF; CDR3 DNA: TGTGCCAGCAGCATGTATGGGGCCACAGATACGCAGTATTTT
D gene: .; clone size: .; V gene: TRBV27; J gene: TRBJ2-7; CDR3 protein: CASRQTLRNYEQYF; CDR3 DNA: TGTGCCAGCCGACAAACTCTGCGGAACTACGAGCAGTACTTC
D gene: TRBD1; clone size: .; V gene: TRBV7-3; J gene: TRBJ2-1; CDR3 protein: CASSSKPGQGTYNEQFF; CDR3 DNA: TGTGCCAGCAGCTCCAAACCGGGACAGGGGACGTACAATGAGCAGTTCTTC
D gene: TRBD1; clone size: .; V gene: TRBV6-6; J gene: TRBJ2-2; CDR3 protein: CASSRTGPEKLFF; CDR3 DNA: TGTGCCAGCAGCCGGACAGGCCCCGAGAAGCTGTTTTTT
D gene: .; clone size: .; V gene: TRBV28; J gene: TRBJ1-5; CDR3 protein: CASSPQGRGNQPQHF; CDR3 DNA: TGTGCCAGCAGTCCCCAGGGACGGGGCAATCAGCCCCAGCATTTT
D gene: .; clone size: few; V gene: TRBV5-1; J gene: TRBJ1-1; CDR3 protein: CASSTGDGITEAFF; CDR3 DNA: TGCGCCAGCTCGACAGGCGACGGGATAACTGAAGCTTTCTTT
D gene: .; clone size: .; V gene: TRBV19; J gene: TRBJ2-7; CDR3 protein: CATSDGASYEQYF; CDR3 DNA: TGTGCCACCTCGGACGGGGCCTCCTACGAGCAGTACTTC
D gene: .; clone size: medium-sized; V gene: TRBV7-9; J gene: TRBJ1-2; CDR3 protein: CASSLGAGRNYGYTF; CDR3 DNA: TGTGCCAGCAGCTTAGGGGCAGGGCGTAACTATGGCTACACCTTC
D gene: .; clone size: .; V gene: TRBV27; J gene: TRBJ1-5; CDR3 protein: CASSIDRGNQPQHF; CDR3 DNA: TGTGCCAGCAGCATAGACAGAGGCAATCAGCCCCAGCATTTT
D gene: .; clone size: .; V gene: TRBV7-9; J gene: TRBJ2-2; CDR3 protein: CASSLLFGQGKTGELFF; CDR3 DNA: TGTGCCAGCAGCTTATTGTTTGGGCAGGGAAAGACCGGGGAGCTGTTTTTT
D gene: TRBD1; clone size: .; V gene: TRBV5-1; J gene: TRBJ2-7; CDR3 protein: CASSLRQGAYEQYF; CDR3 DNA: TGCGCCAGCAGCTTACGACAGGGGGCTTACGAGCAGTACTTC
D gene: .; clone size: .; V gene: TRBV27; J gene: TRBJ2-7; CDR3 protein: CASSSGSYEQYF; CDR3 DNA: TGTGCCAGCAGTTCCGGCTCCTACGAGCAGTACTTC
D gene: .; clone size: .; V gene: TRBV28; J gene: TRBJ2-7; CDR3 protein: CASSLGSAGLEQYF; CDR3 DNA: TGTGCCAGCAGTTTAGGGTCCGCAGGGTTAGAGCAGTACTTC
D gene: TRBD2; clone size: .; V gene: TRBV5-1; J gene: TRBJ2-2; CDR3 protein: CASSLGLAGPGELFF; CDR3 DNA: TGCGCCAGCAGCTTGGGACTAGCGGGACCCGGGGAGCTGTTTTTT
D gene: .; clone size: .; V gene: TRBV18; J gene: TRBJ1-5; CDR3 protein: CASSPQSSNQPQHF; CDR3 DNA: TGTGCCAGCTCGCCACAGAGTAGCAATCAGCCCCAGCATTTT
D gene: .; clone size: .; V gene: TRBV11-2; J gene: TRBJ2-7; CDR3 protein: CASGPYSWVGGGPTYEQYF; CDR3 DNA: TGTGCCAGCGGCCCCTACAGCTGGGTTGGGGGCGGGCCCACCTACGAGCAGTACTTC
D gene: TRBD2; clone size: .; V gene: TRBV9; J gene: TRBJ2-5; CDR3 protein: CASSVGTSGGVIETQYF; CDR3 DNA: TGTGCCAGCAGCGTAGGAACTAGCGGGGGTGTGATAGAGACCCAGTACTTC
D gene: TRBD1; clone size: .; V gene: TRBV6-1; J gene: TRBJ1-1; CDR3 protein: CASSGQGSVAFF; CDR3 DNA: TGTGCCAGCAGCGGACAGGGTTCGGTGGCTTTCTTT
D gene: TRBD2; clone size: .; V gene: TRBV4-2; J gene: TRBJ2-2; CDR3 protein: CASSQGQEREAFAGELFF; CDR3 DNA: TGTGCCAGCAGCCAGGGGCAGGAGCGGGAGGCCTTTGCCGGGGAGCTGTTTTTT
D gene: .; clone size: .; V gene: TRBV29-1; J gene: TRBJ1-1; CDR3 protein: CSGVLEFRGEAFF; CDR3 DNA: TGCAGCGGGGTGTTAGAGTTTCGAGGTGAAGCTTTCTTT
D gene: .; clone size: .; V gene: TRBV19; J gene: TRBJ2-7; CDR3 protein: CASRASGSYEQYF; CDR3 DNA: TGTGCCAGTAGGGCCAGCGGCTCCTACGAGCAGTACTTC
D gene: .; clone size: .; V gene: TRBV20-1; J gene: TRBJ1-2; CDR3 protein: CSASRQDGYTF; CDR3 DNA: TGCAGTGCTAGTCGGCAAGATGGCTACACCTTC
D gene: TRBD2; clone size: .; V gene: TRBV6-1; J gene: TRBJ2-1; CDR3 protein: CASSEEGGRANEQFF; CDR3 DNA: TGTGCCAGCAGTGAAGAAGGTGGGAGGGCCAATGAGCAGTTCTTC